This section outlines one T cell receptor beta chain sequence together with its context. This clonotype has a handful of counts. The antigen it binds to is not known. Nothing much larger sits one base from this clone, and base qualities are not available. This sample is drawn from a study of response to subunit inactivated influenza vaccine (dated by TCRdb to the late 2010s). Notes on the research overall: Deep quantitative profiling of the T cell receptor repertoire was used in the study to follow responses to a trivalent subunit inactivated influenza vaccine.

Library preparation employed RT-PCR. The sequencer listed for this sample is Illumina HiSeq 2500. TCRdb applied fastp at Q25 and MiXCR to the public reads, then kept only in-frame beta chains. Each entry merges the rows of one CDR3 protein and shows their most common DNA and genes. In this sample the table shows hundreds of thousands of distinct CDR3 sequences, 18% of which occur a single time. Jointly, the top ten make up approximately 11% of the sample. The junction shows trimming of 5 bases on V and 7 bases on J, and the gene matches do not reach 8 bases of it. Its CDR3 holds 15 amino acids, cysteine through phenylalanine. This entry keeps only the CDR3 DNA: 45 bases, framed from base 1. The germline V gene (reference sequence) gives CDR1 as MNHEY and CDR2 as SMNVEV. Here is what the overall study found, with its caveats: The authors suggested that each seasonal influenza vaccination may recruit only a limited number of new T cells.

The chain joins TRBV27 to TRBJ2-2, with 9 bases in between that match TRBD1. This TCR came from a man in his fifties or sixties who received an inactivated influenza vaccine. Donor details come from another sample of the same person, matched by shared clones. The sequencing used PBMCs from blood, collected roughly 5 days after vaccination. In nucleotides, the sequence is TGTGCCAGCAGTCCCGGGACAGGGCTGGTCGGGGAGCTGTTTTTT. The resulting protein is CASSPGTGLVGELFF.